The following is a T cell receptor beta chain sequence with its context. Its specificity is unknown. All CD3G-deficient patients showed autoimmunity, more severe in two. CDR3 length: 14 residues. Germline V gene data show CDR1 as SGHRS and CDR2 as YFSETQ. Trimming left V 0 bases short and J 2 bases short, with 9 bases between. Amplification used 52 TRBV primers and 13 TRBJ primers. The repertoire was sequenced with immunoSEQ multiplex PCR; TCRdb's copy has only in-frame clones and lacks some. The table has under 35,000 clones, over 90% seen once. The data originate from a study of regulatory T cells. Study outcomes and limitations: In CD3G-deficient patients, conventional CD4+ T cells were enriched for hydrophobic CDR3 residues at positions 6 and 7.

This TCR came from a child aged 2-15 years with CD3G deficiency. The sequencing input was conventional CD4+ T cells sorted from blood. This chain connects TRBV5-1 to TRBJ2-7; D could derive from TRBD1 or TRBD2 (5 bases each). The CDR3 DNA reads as TGCGCCAGCAGCTTGGGACCGGGACCCTACGAGCAGTACTTC. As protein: CASSLGPGPYEQYF.